The 5 T cell receptor beta chains below all came from one sample that was sequenced in a study of T cell responses to AZD1222 COVID-19 vaccine. The repertoire was sequenced with immunoSEQ multiplex PCR; TCRdb's copy has only in-frame clones and lacks some. The sample includes about 180,000 clones, 70% to 90% of them seen just once. The material sequenced was peripheral blood, taken 28 days after the second AZD1222 dose. The receptors stem from an adult who received the AZD1222 COVID-19 vaccine.

The V and J genes are TRBV30 and TRBJ2-2, with D possibly TRBD1 on 6 matching bases. V dropped 3 bases and J dropped 0 bases, with 14 bases sitting between them. Germline V lookup: CDR1 GTSNPN, CDR2 SVGIG (reference sequence). This CDR3 has 16 residues. The CDR3 DNA reads as TGTGCCTGGAGCCGAGACAGGAGTTCGAACACCGGGGAGCTGTTTTTT. Its translation is CAWSRDRSSNTGELFF.

This chain's CDR3 is CAWSVLRSGRELFF. Here the CDR3 DNA reads TGTGCCTGGAGTGTACTACGTAGTGGGCGAGAGCTGTTTTTT. This rearrangement joins TRBV30 to TRBJ2-2; D remains ambiguous. V was shortened by 0 bases and J by 11 bases, with 16 bases between the two germline ends. From germline, CDR1 is GTSNPN and CDR2 SVGIG (reference sequence). The CDR3 has 14 residues.

This chain joins TRBV18 and TRBJ2-7; D is perhaps TRBD2 (5 bases). This CDR3 comprises 14 residues. The germline CDR1 and CDR2 sequences are KGHSH and LQKENI. Trimming removed 3 bases from V and 2 bases from J, with 11 bases in between. The CDR3 bases are TGTGCCAGCTCACCGAAGGACTTAGCCTACGAGCAGTACTTC. As protein: CASSPKDLAYEQYF.

The sample holds a few counts of this clone. The rearrangement joins TRBV19 to TRBJ2-1; unclear D gene. This CDR3 has 12 residues. Germline assignment: CDR1 LNHDA and CDR2 SQIVND (reference sequence). Deletions cut 5 bases from V and 12 bases from J, with 14 bases between. For the CDR3, the DNA is TGTGCCAGTAGTCCCGTCCCCGGATCGCAGTTCTTC. This sequence encodes CASSPVPGSQFF.

This clone was seen a single time. In nucleotides, the CDR3 is TGTGCCAGCCAGACTAGCGGCAGCTCCTACGAGCAGTACTTC. Residues: CASQTSGSSYEQYF. The J gene is TRBJ2-7, the V gene TRBV2; 9 bases fit TRBD2. J lost 0 bases, V lost 8 bases, and 5 bases had no gene match. The germline V gene encodes CDR1 SNHLY and CDR2 FYNNEI. CDR3 length: 14 residues. The variable domain in full, completed from reference TRBV2 and TRBJ2-7, reads EPEVTQTPSHQVTQMGQEVILRCVPISNHLYFYWYRQILGQKVEFLVSFYNNEISEKSEIFDDQFSVERPDGSNFTLKIRSTKLEDSAMYFCASQTSGSSYEQYFGPGTRLTVT.